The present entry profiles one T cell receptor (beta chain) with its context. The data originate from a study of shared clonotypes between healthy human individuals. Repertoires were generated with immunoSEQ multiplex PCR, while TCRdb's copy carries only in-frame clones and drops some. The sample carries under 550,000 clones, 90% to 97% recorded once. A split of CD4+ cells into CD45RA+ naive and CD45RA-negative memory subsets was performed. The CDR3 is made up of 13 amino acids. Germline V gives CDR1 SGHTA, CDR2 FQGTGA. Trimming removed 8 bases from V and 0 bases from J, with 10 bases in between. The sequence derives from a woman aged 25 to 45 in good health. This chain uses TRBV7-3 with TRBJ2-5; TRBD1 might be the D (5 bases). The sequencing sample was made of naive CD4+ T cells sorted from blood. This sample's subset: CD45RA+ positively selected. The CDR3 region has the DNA TGTGCCAGCGCTAGGGGTAACCAAGAGACCCAGTACTTC. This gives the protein CASARGNQETQYF.